This passage covers 14 T cell receptor beta chains from one sample sequenced in a study of T cells in Graves' hyperthyroidism and ophthalmopathy. There were TCR beta CDR3 regions amplified from RNA transcripts. Initially, a first-round RT-PCR of the TCR CDR3 employed the HTBI primer set. Via MiXCR, TCRdb re-called the multiplex PCR reads, giving one row per CDR3 protein. The sample carries a few hundred thousand distinct CDR3 sequences, roughly 15% recorded once. Sample: blood. The receptor set was obtained from an older woman with Graves' ophthalmopathy.

This clonotype was seen at least ten times. This chain uses TRBV27 with TRBJ2-7, with D perhaps assigned TRBD1 or TRBD2 (5 bases each). This CDR3 contains 15 residues. CDR1 and CDR2 (germline): MNHEY, SMNVEV (reference sequence). V was cut by 6 bases and J by 2 bases, with 17 bases left in between. The CDR3 nucleotides read TGTGCCAGCAGCCTAGGGCGAGGGGTAACCTACGAGCAGTACTTC. This encodes CASSLGRGVTYEQYF.

This clonotype was found many times. This chain connects TRBV24-1 to TRBJ2-1; 8 bases line up with TRBD1. The germline V gene has CDR1 KGHDR and CDR2 SFDVKD. This CDR3 has 16 residues. J gave up 3 bases and V 1 base, and 4 bases lay outside the gene matches. CDR3 nucleotide sequence: TGTGCCACCAGTGATTTTCAGGGGGCTGGCTACAATGAGCAGTTCTTC. This codes for CATSDFQGAGYNEQFF.

V and J are TRBV12-3 or TRBV12-4 and TRBJ2-1; TRBD2 is a possible D gene (7 bases). The CDR3 spans 15 residues. Trimming removed 7 bases at V and 16 bases at J, with 29 bases between. CDR3 amino acids: CASTTAGGRGAGVFF. The CDR3 nucleotides read TGTGCCAGCACTACCGCCGGGGGGCGCGGGGCGGGGGTATTCTTC.

This clonotype was recorded a few times. V usage is TRBV5-4 and J usage is TRBJ2-1, with D unresolved. Trimming took off 3 bases at V and 10 bases at J, with 23 bases between the two ends. The CDR3 extends over 16 amino acids. Germline V gene data show CDR1 as SGHNT and CDR2 as YYREEE (reference sequence). The CDR3 DNA sequence: TGTGCCAGCAGCTCACCGGACGCTCTAATTCAAGGCGAGCAGTTCTTC. Amino acids: CASSSPDALIQGEQFF.

This clonotype was detected many times. The chain links TRBV3-1 to TRBJ2-1; weak D call: TRBD1 (5 bases). Deletions cut 5 bases from V and 4 bases from J, with 15 bases between. This CDR3 has 15 residues. Germline assignment: CDR1 LGHDT and CDR2 YNNKEL (reference sequence). This CDR3 is CASSAPRRQYNEQFF. DNA of the CDR3: TGTGCCAGCAGCGCACCCCGTAGACAGTACAATGAGCAGTTCTTC.

This clonotype was picked up many times. V and J are TRBV3-1 and TRBJ2-3; TRBD2 agrees at 11 bases. The CDR3 totals 17 residues. Germline V lookup: CDR1 LGHDT, CDR2 YNNKEL (reference sequence). Trimming at V came to 2 bases and at J to 3 bases, leaving 7 bases not matched to a gene. CDR3 residues: CASSQPLLAGVTDTQYF. DNA for the CDR3: TGTGCCAGCAGCCAACCTCTACTAGCGGGAGTAACAGATACGCAGTATTTT.

This clonotype has a handful of counts. J is TRBJ2-7 and V is TRBV6-1; the match to TRBD2 covers 10 bases. CDR1 is MNHNS, CDR2 SASEGT, per germline. The trim removed 7 bases at V and 2 bases at J, leaving 14 bases unmatched. The CDR3 loop spans 17 amino acids. For the CDR3, the DNA is TGTGCCAGCACCCAGGGGATAGCGGGAGGTCCCCCCTACGAGCAGTACTTC. Translated, it gives CASTQGIAGGPPYEQYF.

This clonotype was counted ten times or more. The chain joins TRBV2 to TRBJ2-5; tentative D call: TRBD1 (6 bases). V dropped 7 bases and J dropped 2 bases, with 11 bases sitting between them. Germline V gene data show CDR1 as SNHLY and CDR2 as FYNNEI. CDR3 length equals 13 residues. DNA of the CDR3: TGTGCCAGCAACGGACAGCCACAAGAGACCCAGTACTTC. Its protein is CASNGQPQETQYF.

The table lists this clonotype with many counts. V usage is TRBV20-1 and J usage is TRBJ2-2, with 7 nucleotides matching TRBD2. The CDR3 has 14 residues. The V and J ends lost 2 bases and 4 bases, in that order; junction bases with no gene match: 4. CDR1 DFQATT and CDR2 SNEGSKA come from the germline V gene (reference sequence). The DNA of the CDR3 is TGCAGTGCTAGAACCCAGCGGGGCACCGGGGAGCTGTTTTTT. Amino acids: CSARTQRGTGELFF.

This clonotype was seen a few times. V gene TRBV6-5 combines with J gene TRBJ2-7; no clear D. Trimming left V 2 bases short and J 5 bases short, with 13 bases between. The CDR3 spans 14 residues. The germline V gene has CDR1 MNHEY and CDR2 SVGAGI. In DNA, the CDR3 is TGTGCCAGCAGTTACGCCCACCCTGGGCACGAGCAGTACTTC. Translation gives CASSYAHPGHEQYF.

As concerns this clonotype: This may be a read error: a much more frequent sequence differs by one nucleotide. The conserved final phenylalanine or tryptophan is absent from the CDR3, which likely points to a read error. The chain is built from TRBV6-2 or TRBV6-3 and TRBJ1-5, with D tentatively TRBD1 (6 bases). V lost 6 bases to trimming and J lost 3 bases, with 12 bases between them. Germline assignment: CDR1 MNHEY and CDR2 SVGEGT. CDR3 size: 14 residues. As DNA, the CDR3 is TGTGCCAGCAGAAATACAGGGCCCAATCAGCCCCAGCATCTT. This sequence encodes CASRNTGPNQPQHL.

In this sample, this clonotype turned up many times. The chain uses TRBV24-1 and TRBJ2-5, with 7 bases that match TRBD1. The CDR3 contains 12 residues. With V trimmed by 9 bases and J by 2 bases, 2 bases remained unmatched. Germline V gene sequence: CDR1 KGHDR, CDR2 SFDVKD. The CDR3 DNA reads TGTGCCACCGGGACAGCTCAAGAGACCCAGTACTTC. It codes for CATGTAQETQYF.

This clonotype was observed many times. The V gene is TRBV20-1, the J gene TRBJ1-5; TRBD1 matches 9 bases. The CDR3 extends over 16 amino acids. Germline V gene sequence: CDR1 DFQATT, CDR2 SNEGSKA (reference sequence). V gave up 0 bases and J gave up 6 bases; unmatched junction bases: 9. The CDR3 sequence: CSARDPGTGLFQPQHF. The CDR3 bases are TGCAGTGCTAGAGATCCCGGGACAGGGTTATTTCAGCCCCAGCATTTT.

This clonotype was counted only a few times. The CDR3 protein is CASRQGGGVNEQFF. In nucleotides, the CDR3 is TGTGCCAGCAGGCAGGGGGGAGGTGTCAATGAGCAGTTCTTC. The gene calls are TRBV6-1 and TRBJ2-1; TRBD1 is a possible D gene (7 bases). V lost 6 bases to trimming and J lost 6 bases, with 15 bases between them. The CDR3 runs to 14 residues. Germline V CDR1 and CDR2: MNHNS, SASEGT.